Shown below are 18 T cell receptor beta chains from a single sample sequenced in a study of T cells in Graves' hyperthyroidism and ophthalmopathy. The CDR3 regions of TCR beta were amplified from RNA transcripts. HTBI primers drove first-round RT-PCR of the TCR CDR3. TCRdb passed the multiplex PCR reads through MiXCR, listing each CDR3 protein once. Of just under 750,000 distinct CDR3 sequences listed, roughly 32% are singletons. The sample was blood. These receptors were collected from a woman between 40 and 50 years old with Graves' hyperthyroidism.

J is TRBJ1-2 and V is TRBV20-1, with 7 bases fitting TRBD1. J lost 8 bases, V lost 2 bases, and 11 bases had no gene match. Germline CDR1 reads DFQATT; CDR2 reads SNEGSKA (reference sequence). CDR3 size: 14 residues. CDR3 sequence (DNA): TGCAGTGCTAGAACTAGACAGGGTTCCCCCGGCTACACCTTC. Amino acid sequence: CSARTRQGSPGYTF.

The table lists this clonotype with many counts. V gene TRBV12-3 or TRBV12-4 combines with J gene TRBJ1-1; D gene uncertain. Deletions cut 6 bases from V and 3 bases from J, with 11 bases between. This CDR3 has 13 amino acids. In DNA form, the CDR3 reads TGTGCCAGCAGCCTAATCCTGGACACTGAAGCTTTCTTT. Translated: CASSLILDTEAFF.

This clonotype was counted only a few times. The chain uses TRBV6-1 and TRBJ1-5, with D possibly matching TRBD1 (5 bases). Germline CDR1 is MNHNS and CDR2 is SASEGT. The CDR3 runs to 15 residues. Trimming cost V 10 bases and J 4 bases, with 20 bases left between them. CDR3 protein: CATAPEGGGNQPQHF. In DNA form, the CDR3 reads TGTGCCACCGCCCCTGAGGGTGGGGGGAATCAGCCCCAGCATTTT.

This clonotype was picked up many times. The chain couples TRBV20-1 to TRBJ1-1, with TRBD1 matching over 7 bases. Germline CDR1 reads DFQATT; CDR2 reads SNEGSKA (reference sequence). The CDR3 totals 12 residues. V lost 6 bases and J lost 3; bases outside the gene matches: 4. CDR3 DNA sequence: TGCAGTGCCGGGACAGCATACACTGAAGCTTTCTTT. Protein sequence: CSAGTAYTEAFF.

The CDR3 is CASSLSGSAYNEKLFF. The CDR3 nucleotides are TGTGCCAGCAGCTTATCCGGGAGCGCCTACAATGAAAAACTGTTTTTT. The chain joins TRBV7-3 to TRBJ1-4; D not resolved. The germline V gene encodes CDR1 SGHTA and CDR2 FQGTGA. The CDR3 is made up of 16 amino acids. Trimming shortened V by 2 bases and J by 5 bases, and 15 bases separated the two germline ends.

This clonotype was detected many times. The chain combines TRBV6-1 with TRBJ2-7; tentatively, D is TRBD1 (6 bases). The CDR3 is 13 amino acids. The V and J ends lost 3 bases and 4 bases respectively, with 10 bases between them. Germline V CDR1 and CDR2: MNHNS, SASEGT. CDR3: CASSEGTMYEQYF. The CDR3 nucleotides read TGTGCCAGCAGTGAGGGGACAATGTACGAGCAGTACTTC.

The gene calls are TRBV19 and TRBJ1-4, with D maybe TRBD1 (6 bases). V lost 3 bases, J lost 10 bases, and 18 bases lay in between. The CDR3 contains 15 residues. Germline CDR1 is LNHDA and CDR2 is SQIVND (reference sequence). Here the CDR3 reads CASSIAASGGGKLFF. DNA for the CDR3: TGTGCCAGTAGTATCGCGGCTAGCGGGGGCGGAAAACTGTTTTTT.

The gene calls are TRBV6-6 and TRBJ2-7, with 8 bases that match TRBD2. V lost 8 bases to trimming and J lost 8 bases; unmatched junction nucleotides: 17. The germline V gene has CDR1 MNHNY and CDR2 SVGAGI (reference sequence). This CDR3 comprises 15 residues. The CDR3: CASGKVVASGRKQYF. CDR3 in DNA: TGTGCCAGCGGAAAAGTCGTGGCTAGCGGGCGGAAGCAGTACTTC.

This clonotype was counted ten times or more. The rearrangement links TRBV29-1 to TRBJ2-2, with TRBD1 matching over 7 bases. Germline V gene data show CDR1 as SQVTM and CDR2 as ANQGSEA. V lost 3 bases to trimming and J lost 5 bases; unmatched junction nucleotides: 3. This CDR3 has 13 residues. CDR3 DNA: TGCAGCGTTGATAGGACAGGTACCGGGGAGCTGTTTTTT. This encodes CSVDRTGTGELFF.

The J gene is TRBJ1-1, the V gene TRBV6-5, with D possibly being TRBD1 (5 bases). The CDR3 runs to 13 residues. V lost 7 bases to trimming and J lost 4 bases, with 13 bases between them. The germline V gene encodes CDR1 MNHEY and CDR2 SVGAGI. The CDR3 protein is CASKRGLSTEAFF. In nucleotides, the CDR3 is TGTGCCAGCAAGCGGGGGTTGAGCACTGAAGCTTTCTTT.

This clonotype was seen more than once but under ten times. V usage is TRBV20-1 and J usage is TRBJ1-6, with unresolved D. The CDR3 runs to 16 residues. CDR1 and CDR2 (germline): DFQATT, SNEGSKA (reference sequence). Between the trimmed V and J ends, which lost 6 bases and 4 bases, there was a span of 19 bases. The CDR3 here is CSASPHNTRYNSPLHF. Written as DNA, the CDR3 is TGCAGTGCCTCACCCCACAATACCCGATATAATTCACCCCTCCACTTT.

The chain has TRBV5-1 and TRBJ1-2; unclear D gene. The germline V and J ends were trimmed by 0 bases and 5 bases, with 14 bases remaining between them. This CDR3 has 15 amino acids. Germline V gene sequence: CDR1 SGHRS, CDR2 YFSETQ. The CDR3 loop reads CASSLVPGSSYGYTF. The CDR3 DNA sequence: TGCGCCAGCAGCTTGGTTCCGGGTTCAAGTTATGGCTACACCTTC.

This clonotype was detected a few times. The chain combines TRBV20-1 with TRBJ2-7, with D perhaps matching TRBD1 (5 bases). CDR3 length: 12 residues. CDR1 DFQATT and CDR2 SNEGSKA come from the germline V gene (reference sequence). Trimming removed 4 bases from V and 5 bases from J, with 12 bases in between. CDR3 nucleotide sequence: TGCAGTGCTATGGGGCCAGGGCACGAGCAGTACTTC. Translating gives CSAMGPGHEQYF.

The genes are TRBV7-2 and TRBJ2-5, with D possibly being TRBD1 (5 bases). Germline CDR1 SGHTA, CDR2 FQGNSA. The CDR3 runs 13 residues. The V end lost 8 bases, the J end lost 4 bases, and 14 bases lay between the germline ends. The CDR3 reads CASGSRVGETQYF. The DNA for the CDR3 is TGTGCCAGCGGCTCCAGGGTCGGAGAGACCCAGTACTTC.

This clonotype was detected a few times. V is TRBV12-3 or TRBV12-4 and J is TRBJ1-2, with 7 bases identical to TRBD1. V gave up 10 bases and J gave up 3 bases; unmatched junction bases: 14. The CDR3 is made up of 15 amino acids. The CDR3 protein is CAISPLTGRDYGYTF. DNA for the CDR3: TGTGCCATCTCCCCCCTGACAGGGCGGGACTATGGCTACACCTTC.

The chain joins TRBV6-2 or TRBV6-3 to TRBJ2-7; D is undetermined. Germline V lookup: CDR1 MNHEY, CDR2 SVGEGT. Trimming shortened V by 2 bases and J by 0 bases, and 11 bases separated the two germline ends. This CDR3 spans 15 amino acids. CDR3 sequence (DNA): TGTGCCAGCAGTTACGACACCACAAGCTCCTACGAGCAGTACTTC. It codes for CASSYDTTSSYEQYF.

With respect to this clonotype: Just one base apart from a much larger clone, this may be a read error. Without the conserved terminal phenylalanine or tryptophan, this CDR3 likely stems from a read error. The J gene is TRBJ1-1, the V gene TRBV7-3; a possible D gene is TRBD1 (6 bases). Per the germline V gene, CDR1 is SGHTA and CDR2 is FQGTGA. The CDR3 spans 15 residues. Trimming left V 8 bases short and J 3 bases short, with 19 bases between. The CDR3 DNA follows: TGTGCCAGCCTCAGGGGTGATACAGGGCACACTGAAGCTTTCTTA. Translated, it gives CASLRGDTGHTEAFL.

This clonotype was detected only a few times. This rearrangement joins TRBV7-9 to TRBJ1-2; no clear D. The CDR3 is made up of 17 amino acids. V lost 5 bases to trimming and J lost 1 base, with 20 bases between them. Per the germline V gene, CDR1 is SEHNR and CDR2 is FQNEAQ (reference sequence). CDR3 loop: CASSPPMRLRGNYGYTF. The DNA for the CDR3 is TGTGCCAGCAGCCCCCCCATGAGGCTCCGGGGTAACTATGGCTACACCTTC. Combining the CDR3 with reference TRBV7-9 and TRBJ1-2 gives the whole variable domain DTGVSQNPRHKITKRGQNVTFRCDPISEHNRLYWYRQTLGQGPEFLTYFQNEAQLEKSRLLSDRFSAERPKGSFSTLEIQRTEQGDSAMYLCASSPPMRLRGNYGYTFGSGTRLTVV.